The TCR beta chain described here comes from a study of blood T cell repertoires in COVID-19. The wider study: From T cells, B-cell-depleted T cells, or PBMCs came the material, which was cDNA or gDNA.

Some clones are missing from TCRdb's copy, which holds only in-frame ones; the method was immunoSEQ multiplex PCR. The sample contains tens of thousands of clones, around 89% of which appear only once. Germline V gene sequence: CDR1 SEHNR, CDR2 FQNEAQ (reference sequence). This CDR3 has 15 amino acids. V lost 4 bases and J 0 bases, leaving 12 bases between the germline ends. The rearrangement uses TRBV7-9 and TRBJ1-1; D ambiguous. Sequences were obtained from peripheral blood. The sequence was collected from a woman aged 55-75 years with COVID-19, enrolled during active disease. CDR3 loop: CASSYGGGMNTEAFF. The CDR3 coding sequence is TGTGCCAGCAGCTATGGTGGAGGGATGAACACTGAAGCTTTCTTT.